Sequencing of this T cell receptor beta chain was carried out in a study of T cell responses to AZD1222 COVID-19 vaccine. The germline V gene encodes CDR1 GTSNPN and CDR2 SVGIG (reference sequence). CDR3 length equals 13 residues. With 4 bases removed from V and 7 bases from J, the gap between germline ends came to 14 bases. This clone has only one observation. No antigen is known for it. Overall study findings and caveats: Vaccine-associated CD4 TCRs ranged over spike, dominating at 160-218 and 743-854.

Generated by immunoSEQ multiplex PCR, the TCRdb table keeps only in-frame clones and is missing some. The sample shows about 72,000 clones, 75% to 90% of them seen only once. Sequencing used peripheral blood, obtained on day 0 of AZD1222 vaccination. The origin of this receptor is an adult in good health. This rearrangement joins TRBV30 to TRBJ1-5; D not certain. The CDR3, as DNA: TGTGCCTGGACCCCAGGTCGTGACCAGCCCCAGCATTTT. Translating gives CAWTPGRDQPQHF.